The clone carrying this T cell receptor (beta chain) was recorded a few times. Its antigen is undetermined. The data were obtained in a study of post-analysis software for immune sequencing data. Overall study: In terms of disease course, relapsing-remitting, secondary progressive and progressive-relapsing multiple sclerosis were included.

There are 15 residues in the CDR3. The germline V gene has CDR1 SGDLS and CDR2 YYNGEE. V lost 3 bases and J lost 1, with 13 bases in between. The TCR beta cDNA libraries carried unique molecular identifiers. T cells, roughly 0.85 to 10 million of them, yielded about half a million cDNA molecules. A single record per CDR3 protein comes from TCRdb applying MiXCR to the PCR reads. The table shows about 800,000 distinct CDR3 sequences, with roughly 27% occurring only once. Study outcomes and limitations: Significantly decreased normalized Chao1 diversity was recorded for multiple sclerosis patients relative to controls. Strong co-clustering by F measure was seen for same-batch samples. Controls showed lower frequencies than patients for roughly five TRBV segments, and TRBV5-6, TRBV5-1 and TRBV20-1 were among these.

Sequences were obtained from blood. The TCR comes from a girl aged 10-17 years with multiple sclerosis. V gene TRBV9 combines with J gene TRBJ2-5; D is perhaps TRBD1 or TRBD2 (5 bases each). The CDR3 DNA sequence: TGTGCCAGCAGCGCTCCGGGACCGAGCCAAGAGACCCAGTACTTC. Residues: CASSAPGPSQETQYF.